These T cell receptor beta chains were read from a single sample in a study of blood T cell repertoires in COVID-19. Profiled with immunoSEQ multiplex PCR; TCRdb holds only in-frame clones, not every one. Here the sample spans 43,000 or so clones, about 91% being singletons. Sequencing used peripheral blood. The source is a man in his 60s with active COVID-19. Both conserved end residues are part of each CDR3. Fields, in order: D gene, clone size, V gene, J gene, CDR3 protein, CDR3 DNA. D genes are given only for firm matches. A row's size may be missing; if present it is once, few, many or a size class.

D: TRBD1; size: once; V: TRBV7-2; J: TRBJ1-2; CDR3: CASSLGRDRIYGYTF; DNA: TGTGCCAGCAGCTTAGGTAGGGACAGGATTTATGGCTACACCTTC
D: -; size: -; V: TRBV6-4; J: TRBJ2-3; CDR3: CASSDSWTPGDTQYF; DNA: TGTGCCAGCAGTGACTCGTGGACACCTGGCGATACGCAGTATTTT
D: TRBD2; size: -; V: TRBV6-2/TRBV6-3; J: TRBJ2-1; CDR3: CASSYPPGRGSYNEQFF; DNA: TGTGCCAGCAGTTACCCCCCCGGGAGGGGCTCCTACAATGAGCAGTTCTTC
D: TRBD2; size: once; V: TRBV5-1; J: TRBJ2-7; CDR3: CASSSKTSGMYEQYF; DNA: TGCGCCAGCAGCTCCAAGACTAGCGGGATGTACGAGCAGTACTTC
D: TRBD1; size: once; V: TRBV12-3/TRBV12-4; J: TRBJ1-3; CDR3: CASSSGGGNTIYF; DNA: TGTGCCAGCAGTTCAGGGGGTGGAAACACCATATATTTT
D: TRBD2; size: -; V: TRBV28; J: TRBJ2-3; CDR3: CASSTGTSGTDTQYF; DNA: TGTGCCAGCAGCACCGGGACTAGCGGAACAGATACGCAGTATTTT
D: TRBD2; size: -; V: TRBV19; J: TRBJ2-5; CDR3: CASSIYGAGGQETQYF; DNA: TGTGCCAGTAGTATATACGGAGCGGGGGGCCAAGAGACCCAGTACTTC
D: TRBD1; size: -; V: TRBV28; J: TRBJ2-7; CDR3: CASCRTGFYEQYF; DNA: TGTGCCAGCTGCCGGACAGGTTTCTACGAGCAGTACTTC
D: -; size: -; V: TRBV18; J: TRBJ1-6; CDR3: CASSLGQTNSPLHF; DNA: TGTGCCAGCTCACTTGGACAGACGAATTCACCCCTCCACTTT
D: -; size: -; V: TRBV18; J: TRBJ2-2; CDR3: CASSDRRADTGELFF; DNA: TGTGCCAGCTCAGACCGGAGGGCCGACACCGGGGAGCTGTTTTTT
D: TRBD1; size: few; V: TRBV6-5; J: TRBJ2-7; CDR3: CASSPDRGSYEQYF; DNA: TGTGCCAGCAGCCCCGACAGGGGCTCCTACGAGCAGTACTTC
D: -; size: -; V: TRBV29-1; J: TRBJ2-3; CDR3: CSVETGVGADTQYF; DNA: TGCAGCGTTGAGACGGGAGTGGGCGCAGATACGCAGTATTTT
D: -; size: -; V: TRBV5-5; J: TRBJ2-1; CDR3: CASSRTSVESSYNEQFF; DNA: TGTGCCAGCAGCCGAACCTCTGTCGAGAGCTCCTACAATGAGCAGTTCTTC
D: -; size: -; V: TRBV9; J: TRBJ1-2; CDR3: CASSEYGGDYGYTF; DNA: TGTGCCAGCAGCGAGTATGGGGGGGACTATGGCTACACCTTC
D: -; size: -; V: TRBV9; J: TRBJ2-7; CDR3: CASSAASGTSYEQYF; DNA: TGTGCCAGCAGCGCCGCGTCCGGGACTTCCTACGAGCAGTACTTC
D: TRBD1; size: -; V: TRBV18; J: TRBJ1-6; CDR3: CASSQGTGDLNSPLHF; DNA: TGTGCCAGCTCACAAGGGACAGGGGATTTGAATTCACCCCTCCACTTT
D: -; size: -; V: TRBV15; J: TRBJ1-5; CDR3: CATSRDGGARGNQPQHF; DNA: TGTGCCACCAGCAGAGATGGAGGGGCGAGAGGCAATCAGCCCCAGCATTTT
D: TRBD2; size: medium-sized; V: TRBV19; J: TRBJ2-7; CDR3: CASSQGFTKRGENYEQYF; DNA: TGTGCCAGTAGCCAGGGATTTACTAAACGGGGGGAGAACTACGAGCAGTACTTC
D: TRBD1; size: -; V: TRBV28; J: TRBJ1-2; CDR3: CASRPGQLNYGYTF; DNA: TGTGCCAGCAGGCCGGGACAGCTAAACTATGGCTACACCTTC
D: TRBD2; size: -; V: TRBV28; J: TRBJ2-3; CDR3: CATGLSGNTDTQYF; DNA: TGTGCCACCGGTCTAAGCGGGAATACAGATACGCAGTATTTT
D: TRBD2; size: -; V: TRBV7-6; J: TRBJ2-1; CDR3: CASSSLAGSTNEQFF; DNA: TGTGCCAGCAGCTCCTTAGCGGGGTCCACCAATGAGCAGTTCTTC
D: -; size: -; V: TRBV7-2; J: TRBJ1-1; CDR3: CASSLTEATEAFF; DNA: TGTGCCAGCAGCTTAACGGAGGCCACTGAAGCTTTCTTT
D: TRBD1; size: -; V: TRBV5-1; J: TRBJ1-2; CDR3: CASSYGQGNYGYTF; DNA: TGCGCCAGCAGCTACGGACAGGGTAACTATGGCTACACCTTC
D: TRBD2; size: -; V: TRBV28; J: TRBJ2-7; CDR3: CASSPGLAGGEQYF; DNA: TGTGCCAGCAGTCCGGGCCTAGCGGGAGGTGAGCAGTACTTC
D: -; size: -; V: TRBV5-5; J: TRBJ1-5; CDR3: CASSLEIRSDQPQHF; DNA: TGTGCCAGCAGCTTGGAGATCAGGTCGGATCAGCCCCAGCATTTT
D: -; size: -; V: TRBV30; J: TRBJ2-7; CDR3: CAWSGTPTYEQYF; DNA: TGTGCCTGGAGCGGGACTCCAACCTACGAGCAGTACTTC
D: TRBD1; size: -; V: TRBV5-6; J: TRBJ1-5; CDR3: CASSTWTGGGSQPQHF; DNA: TGTGCCAGCAGCACCTGGACAGGGGGCGGGTCTCAGCCCCAGCATTTT
D: -; size: once; V: TRBV25-1; J: TRBJ1-1; CDR3: CASSAQGTEAFF; DNA: TGTGCCAGCAGCGCCCAGGGGACTGAAGCTTTCTTT
D: -; size: -; V: TRBV19; J: TRBJ2-5; CDR3: CASRIKETQYF; DNA: TGTGCCAGTCGTATCAAAGAGACCCAGTACTTC
D: -; size: -; V: TRBV6-2/TRBV6-3; J: TRBJ2-1; CDR3: CASSRRDTSYNEQFF; DNA: TGTGCCAGCAGTCGACGGGACACTTCCTACAATGAGCAGTTCTTC
D: TRBD2; size: -; V: TRBV19; J: TRBJ2-7; CDR3: CASSIRAGVSYEQYF; DNA: TGTGCCAGTAGTATAAGAGCGGGAGTCTCCTACGAGCAGTACTTC
D: -; size: few; V: TRBV28; J: TRBJ2-3; CDR3: CASRGTFRGSTDTQYF; DNA: TGTGCCAGCAGGGGGACATTCCGGGGTAGCACAGATACGCAGTATTTT
D: TRBD1; size: -; V: TRBV5-1; J: TRBJ1-2; CDR3: CASSDRGRSDGYTF; DNA: TGCGCCAGCTCAGACAGGGGGCGGTCTGATGGCTACACCTTC
D: TRBD2; size: few; V: TRBV4-3; J: TRBJ2-7; CDR3: CASSPSGGASNEQYF; DNA: TGCGCCAGCAGCCCTAGCGGGGGGGCCTCGAACGAGCAGTACTTC
D: TRBD1; size: -; V: TRBV19; J: TRBJ1-4; CDR3: CASSIGRGDNEKLFF; DNA: TGTGCCAGTAGTATCGGCAGGGGGGATAATGAAAAACTGTTTTTT
D: TRBD2; size: -; V: TRBV6-2/TRBV6-3; J: TRBJ2-3; CDR3: CASSYSTSGNIAYTDTQYF; DNA: TGTGCCAGCAGTTACTCGACTAGCGGGAATATTGCTTACACAGATACGCAGTATTTT
D: -; size: -; V: TRBV19; J: TRBJ1-5; CDR3: CASNQYNSNQPQHF; DNA: TGTGCCAGTAATCAATACAATAGCAATCAGCCCCAGCATTTT
D: -; size: -; V: TRBV7-8; J: TRBJ1-1; CDR3: CASSLVAGGREAFF; DNA: TGTGCCAGCAGCTTAGTGGCGGGAGGACGTGAAGCTTTCTTT
D: -; size: -; V: TRBV7-3; J: TRBJ2-1; CDR3: CASSLTGGRFYNEQFF; DNA: TGTGCCAGCAGCTTAACGGGGGGGCGCTTCTACAATGAGCAGTTCTTC
D: -; size: -; V: TRBV29-1; J: TRBJ2-7; CDR3: CSVSRPRGPDTYEQYF; DNA: TGCAGCGTTAGCCGTCCGCGGGGTCCCGACACATACGAGCAGTACTTC
D: TRBD2; size: once; V: TRBV29-1; J: TRBJ2-1; CDR3: CSVAGLAGETSYNEQFF; DNA: TGCAGCGTGGCGGGACTAGCGGGAGAGACCTCCTACAATGAGCAGTTCTTC
D: -; size: -; V: TRBV5-6; J: TRBJ2-7; CDR3: CASSLGGDTYEQYF; DNA: TGTGCCAGCAGCTTGGGCGGGGATACCTACGAGCAGTACTTC
D: -; size: -; V: TRBV3-1/TRBV3-2; J: TRBJ1-5; CDR3: CASSLSPPFYQPQHF; DNA: TGTGCCAGCAGCCTGAGCCCTCCCTTCTATCAGCCCCAGCATTTT
D: TRBD1; size: -; V: TRBV12-5; J: TRBJ1-6; CDR3: CASGLSPGQLNSPLHF; DNA: TGTGCTAGTGGTTTGTCTCCGGGACAGCTAAATTCACCCCTCCACTTT
D: -; size: -; V: TRBV28; J: TRBJ2-4; CDR3: CASSPSAILSNIQYF; DNA: TGTGCCAGCAGTCCCTCAGCGATATTATCAAACATTCAGTACTTC
D: TRBD1; size: -; V: TRBV9; J: TRBJ1-3; CDR3: CASSEGANTIYF; DNA: TGTGCCAGCAGCGAGGGGGCAAACACCATATATTTT
D: -; size: -; V: TRBV6-6; J: TRBJ2-5; CDR3: CASSYSGGGETQYF; DNA: TGTGCCAGCAGTTACTCGGGGGGAGGAGAGACCCAGTACTTC
D: TRBD1; size: -; V: TRBV27; J: TRBJ2-2; CDR3: CASSLQGATGELFF; DNA: TGTGCCAGCAGCCTCCAGGGGGCCACCGGGGAGCTGTTTTTT
D: -; size: -; V: TRBV29-1; J: TRBJ1-2; CDR3: CSVEPQGLDYGYTF; DNA: TGCAGCGTGGAGCCCCAGGGACTGGACTATGGCTACACCTTC
D: TRBD2; size: -; V: TRBV27; J: TRBJ2-1; CDR3: CASSPQREFSNNEQFF; DNA: TGTGCCAGCAGTCCCCAGCGGGAGTTCAGCAACAATGAGCAGTTCTTC
D: TRBD2; size: -; V: TRBV7-2; J: TRBJ2-3; CDR3: CASRASGASTDTQYF; DNA: TGTGCCAGCCGGGCGAGCGGGGCTAGCACAGATACGCAGTATTTT
D: -; size: -; V: TRBV19; J: TRBJ1-6; CDR3: CASSMDILSPLHF; DNA: TGTGCCAGTAGTATGGACATACTATCACCCCTCCACTTT
D: -; size: -; V: TRBV9; J: TRBJ2-1; CDR3: CASSVPQGVGNEQFF; DNA: TGTGCCAGCAGCGTACCCCAGGGCGTAGGCAATGAGCAGTTCTTC
D: -; size: -; V: TRBV7-3; J: TRBJ2-3; CDR3: CASSRSGTITDTQYF; DNA: TGTGCCAGCAGCCGAAGCGGGACAATCACAGATACGCAGTATTTT
D: TRBD1; size: few; V: TRBV24-1; J: TRBJ2-4; CDR3: CATSDRTGTELLAKNIQYF; DNA: TGTGCCACCAGTGATCGTACCGGGACAGAGTTACTAGCCAAAAACATTCAGTACTTC
D: TRBD2; size: -; V: TRBV19; J: TRBJ2-5; CDR3: CASSITVGGETQYF; DNA: TGTGCCAGTAGTATAACGGTGGGGGGGGAGACCCAGTACTTC
D: -; size: -; V: TRBV19; J: TRBJ2-5; CDR3: CASSTTVQETQYF; DNA: TGTGCCAGTAGTACGACAGTCCAAGAGACCCAGTACTTC
D: TRBD2; size: -; V: TRBV2; J: TRBJ2-1; CDR3: CASCRLALGNEQFF; DNA: TGTGCCAGCTGCCGACTAGCCCTCGGCAATGAGCAGTTCTTC
D: TRBD1; size: -; V: TRBV20-1; J: TRBJ1-5; CDR3: CSASPGQGNQPQHF; DNA: TGCAGTGCTAGTCCGGGACAGGGCAATCAGCCCCAGCATTTT
D: -; size: -; V: TRBV9; J: TRBJ2-2; CDR3: CASSVRGDPVNTGELFF; DNA: TGTGCCAGCAGCGTCAGAGGTGACCCCGTGAACACCGGGGAGCTGTTTTTT